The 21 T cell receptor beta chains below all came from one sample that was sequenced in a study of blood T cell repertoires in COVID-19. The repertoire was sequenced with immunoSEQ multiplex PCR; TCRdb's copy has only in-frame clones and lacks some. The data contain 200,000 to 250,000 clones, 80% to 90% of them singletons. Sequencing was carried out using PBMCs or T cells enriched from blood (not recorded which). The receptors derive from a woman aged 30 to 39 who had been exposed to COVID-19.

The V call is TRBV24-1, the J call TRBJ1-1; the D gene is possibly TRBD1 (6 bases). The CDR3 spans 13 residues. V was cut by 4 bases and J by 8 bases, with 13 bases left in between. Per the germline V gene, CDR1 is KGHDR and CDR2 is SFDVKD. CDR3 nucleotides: TGTGCCACCAGTGAAGGTCAGGGGTCAGAAGCTTTCTTT. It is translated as CATSEGQGSEAFF.

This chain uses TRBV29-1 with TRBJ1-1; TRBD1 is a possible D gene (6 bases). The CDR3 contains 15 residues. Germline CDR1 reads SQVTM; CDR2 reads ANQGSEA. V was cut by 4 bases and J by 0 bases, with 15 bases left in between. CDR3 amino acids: CSVATGMKLNTEAFF. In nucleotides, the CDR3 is TGCAGCGTTGCCACAGGGATGAAGTTGAACACTGAAGCTTTCTTT.

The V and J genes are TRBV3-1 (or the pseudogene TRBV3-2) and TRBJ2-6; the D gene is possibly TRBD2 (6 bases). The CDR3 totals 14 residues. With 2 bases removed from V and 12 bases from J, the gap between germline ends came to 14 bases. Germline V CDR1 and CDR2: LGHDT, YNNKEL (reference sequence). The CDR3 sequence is CASSQLGGRGVLTF. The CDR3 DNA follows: TGTGCCAGCAGCCAATTGGGGGGTCGCGGCGTCCTGACTTTC.

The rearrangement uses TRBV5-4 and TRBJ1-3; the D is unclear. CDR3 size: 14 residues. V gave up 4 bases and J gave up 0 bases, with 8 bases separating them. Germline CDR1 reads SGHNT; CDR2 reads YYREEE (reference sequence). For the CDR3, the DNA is TGTGCCAGCAGCAAGGAGAGCTCTGGAAACACCATATATTTT. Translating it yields CASSKESSGNTIYF. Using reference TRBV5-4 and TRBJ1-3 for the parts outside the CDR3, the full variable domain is ETGVTQSPTHLIKTRGQQVTLRCSSQSGHNTVSWYQQALGQGPQFIFQYYREEENGRGNFPPRFSGLQFPNYSSELNVNALELDDSALYLCASSKESSGNTIYFGEGSWLTVV.

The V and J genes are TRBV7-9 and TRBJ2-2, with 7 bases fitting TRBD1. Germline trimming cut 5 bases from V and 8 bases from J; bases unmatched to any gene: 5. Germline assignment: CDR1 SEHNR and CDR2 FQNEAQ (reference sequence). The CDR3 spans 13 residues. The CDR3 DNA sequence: TGTGCCAGCAGCCCCCTGGACAGGGGGGAGCTGTTTTTT. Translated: CASSPLDRGELFF.

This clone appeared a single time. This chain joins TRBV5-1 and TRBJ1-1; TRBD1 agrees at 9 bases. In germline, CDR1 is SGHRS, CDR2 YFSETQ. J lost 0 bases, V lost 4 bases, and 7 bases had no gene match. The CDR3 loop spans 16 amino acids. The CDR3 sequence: CASSPGQGRVNTEAFF. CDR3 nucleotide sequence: TGCGCCAGCAGCCCTGGACAGGGGAGAGTGAACACTGAAGCTTTCTTT.

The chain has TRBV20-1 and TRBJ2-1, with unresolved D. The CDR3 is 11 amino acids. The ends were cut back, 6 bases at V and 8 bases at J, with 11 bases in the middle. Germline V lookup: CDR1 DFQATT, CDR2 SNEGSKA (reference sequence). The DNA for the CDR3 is TGCAGTGCGAGCGCCCCGGATGAGCAGTTCTTC. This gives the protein CSASAPDEQFF.

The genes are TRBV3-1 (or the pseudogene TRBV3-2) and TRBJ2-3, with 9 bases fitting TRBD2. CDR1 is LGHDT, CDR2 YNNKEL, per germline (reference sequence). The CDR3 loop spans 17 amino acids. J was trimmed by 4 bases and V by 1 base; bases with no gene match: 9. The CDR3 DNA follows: TGTGCCAGCAGCCAAGGGAGGGGTAGCGGGAGCCCAGATACGCAGTATTTT. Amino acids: CASSQGRGSGSPDTQYF.

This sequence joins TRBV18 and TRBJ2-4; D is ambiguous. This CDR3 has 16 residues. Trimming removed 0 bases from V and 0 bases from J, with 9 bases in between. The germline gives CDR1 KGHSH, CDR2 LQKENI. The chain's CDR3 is CASSPPEVVAKNIQYF. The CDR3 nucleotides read TGTGCCAGCTCACCACCTGAGGTAGTAGCCAAAAACATTCAGTACTTC.

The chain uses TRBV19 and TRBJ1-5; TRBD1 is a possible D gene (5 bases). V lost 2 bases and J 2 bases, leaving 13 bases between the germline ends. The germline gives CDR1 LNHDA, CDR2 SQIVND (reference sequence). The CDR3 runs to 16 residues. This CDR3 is CASSIHQGGGNQPQHF. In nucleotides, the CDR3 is TGTGCCAGTAGTATACATCAGGGAGGCGGCAATCAGCCCCAGCATTTT. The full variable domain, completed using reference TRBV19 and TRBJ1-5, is DGGITQSPKYLFRKEGQNVTLSCEQNLNHDAMYWYRQDPGQGLRLIYYSQIVNDFQKGDIAEGYSVSREKKESFPLTVTSAQKNPTAFYLCASSIHQGGGNQPQHFGDGTRLSIL.

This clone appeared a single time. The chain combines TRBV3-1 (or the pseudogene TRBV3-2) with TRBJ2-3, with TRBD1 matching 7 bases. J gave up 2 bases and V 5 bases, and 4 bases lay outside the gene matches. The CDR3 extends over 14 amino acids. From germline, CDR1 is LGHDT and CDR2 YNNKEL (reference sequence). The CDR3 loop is CASSGTAITDTQYF. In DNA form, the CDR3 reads TGTGCCAGCAGCGGGACAGCAATCACAGATACGCAGTATTTT.

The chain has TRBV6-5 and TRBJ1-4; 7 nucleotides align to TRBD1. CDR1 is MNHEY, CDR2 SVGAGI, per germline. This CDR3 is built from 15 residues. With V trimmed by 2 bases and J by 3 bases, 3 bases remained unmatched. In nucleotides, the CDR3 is TGTGCCAGCAGTTACCAGGGGGGTCCTAATGAAAAACTGTTTTTT. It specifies CASSYQGGPNEKLFF.

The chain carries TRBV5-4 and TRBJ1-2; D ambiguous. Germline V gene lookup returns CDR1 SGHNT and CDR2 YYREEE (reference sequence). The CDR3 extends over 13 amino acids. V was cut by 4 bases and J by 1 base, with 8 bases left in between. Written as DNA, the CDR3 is TGTGCCAGCAGCCGAGAACGTAACTATGGCTACACCTTC. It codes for CASSRERNYGYTF.

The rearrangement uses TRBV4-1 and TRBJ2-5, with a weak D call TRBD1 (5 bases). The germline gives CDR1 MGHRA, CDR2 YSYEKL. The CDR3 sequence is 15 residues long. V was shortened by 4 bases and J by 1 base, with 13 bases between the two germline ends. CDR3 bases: TGCGCCAGCAGCCCCAGGGCAGGGCCCCAAGAGACCCAGTACTTC. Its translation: CASSPRAGPQETQYF.

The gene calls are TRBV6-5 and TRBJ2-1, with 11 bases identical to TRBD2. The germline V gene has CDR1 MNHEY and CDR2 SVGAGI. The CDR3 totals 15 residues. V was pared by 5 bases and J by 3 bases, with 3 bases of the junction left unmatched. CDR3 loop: CASSTGTSGYNEQFF. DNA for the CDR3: TGTGCCAGCAGTACCGGGACTAGCGGCTACAATGAGCAGTTCTTC.

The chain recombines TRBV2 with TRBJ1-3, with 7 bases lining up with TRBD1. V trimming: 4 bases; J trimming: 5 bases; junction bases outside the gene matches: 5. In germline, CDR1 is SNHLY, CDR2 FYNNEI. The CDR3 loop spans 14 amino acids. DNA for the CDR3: TGTGCCAGCAGTGGGGCCAGGGGGAGAAACACCATATATTTT. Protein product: CASSGARGRNTIYF.

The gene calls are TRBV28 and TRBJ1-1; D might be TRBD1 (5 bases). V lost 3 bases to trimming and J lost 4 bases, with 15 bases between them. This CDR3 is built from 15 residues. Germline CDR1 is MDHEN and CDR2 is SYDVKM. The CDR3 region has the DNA TGTGCCAGCAGTTTCAACAGGAACATGGGCACTGAAGCTTTCTTT. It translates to CASSFNRNMGTEAFF.

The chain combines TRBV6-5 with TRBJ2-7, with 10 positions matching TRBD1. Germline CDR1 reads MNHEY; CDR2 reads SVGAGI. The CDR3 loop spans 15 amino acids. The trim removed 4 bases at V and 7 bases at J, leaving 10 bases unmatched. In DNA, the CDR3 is TGTGCCAGCAGTTTACCTCGACAGGGGGCTTGGGAGCAGTACTTC. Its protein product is CASSLPRQGAWEQYF.

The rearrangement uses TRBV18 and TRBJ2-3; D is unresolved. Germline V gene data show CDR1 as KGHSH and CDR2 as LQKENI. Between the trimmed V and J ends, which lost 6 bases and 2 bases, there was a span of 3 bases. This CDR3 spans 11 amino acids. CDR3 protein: CASSYTDTQYF. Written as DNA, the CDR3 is TGTGCCAGCTCGTACACAGATACGCAGTATTTT.

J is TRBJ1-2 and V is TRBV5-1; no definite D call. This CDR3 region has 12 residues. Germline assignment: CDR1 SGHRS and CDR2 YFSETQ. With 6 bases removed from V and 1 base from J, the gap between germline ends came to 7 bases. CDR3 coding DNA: TGCGCCAGCACTGGGAGTAACTATGGCTACACCTTC. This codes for CASTGSNYGYTF.

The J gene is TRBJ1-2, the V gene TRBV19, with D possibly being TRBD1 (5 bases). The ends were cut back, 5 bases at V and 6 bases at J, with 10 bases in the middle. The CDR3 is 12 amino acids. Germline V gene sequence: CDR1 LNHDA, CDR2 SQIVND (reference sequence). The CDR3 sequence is CASSLGGNGYTF. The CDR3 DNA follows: TGTGCCAGTAGTTTGGGGGGGAATGGCTACACCTTC. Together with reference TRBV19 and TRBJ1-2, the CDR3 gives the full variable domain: DGGITQSPKYLFRKEGQNVTLSCEQNLNHDAMYWYRQDPGQGLRLIYYSQIVNDFQKGDIAEGYSVSREKKESFPLTVTSAQKNPTAFYLCASSLGGNGYTFGSGTRLTVV.